This T cell receptor beta chain was captured in a study of identical twins. MiXCR was run by TCRdb on the 5' RACE reads, yielding one entry per CDR3 protein. This repertoire shows 700,000 or so distinct CDR3 sequences, 21% found once; its top ten account for about 4.5%. This clonotype has just a few counts. No antigen is known for it. Overall study findings and caveats: Fewer insertions marked abundant cord blood beta clonotypes; young adult naive trended weakly, memory not at all.

Trimming took 7 bases from V and 4 from J; bases not matched to a gene: 4. CDR3 length: 14 amino acids. Looked up from germline, CDR1 is MNHNS and CDR2 is SASEGT. These sequences were also reported in another study, on T cells expressing NK-cell markers.

Sequenced sample: PBMCs. The TCR was taken from a woman aged 18-29 years in good health. The chain recombines TRBV6-1 with TRBJ2-3, with 11 bases lining up with TRBD1. The CDR3 region has the DNA TGTGCCAGCACAAGGACAGGGGGCCCAGATACGCAGTATTTT. It specifies CASTRTGGPDTQYF.